Listed here are 13 T cell receptor beta chains from one sample, sequenced in a study of control samples from healthy donors and cancer patients. The repertoire was sequenced with immunoSEQ multiplex PCR; TCRdb's copy has only in-frame clones and lacks some. Of about 180,000 clones in the sample, around 94% were seen once. The sample comprised blood. These receptors were taken from a man aged 30 to 45 in good health.

The CDR3 sequence: CASSKGGRLNTEAFF. CDR3 DNA sequence: TGTGCCAGCAGCAAAGGCGGCAGGCTGAACACTGAAGCTTTCTTT. The V gene is TRBV21-1, the J gene TRBJ1-1. TRBV21-1 is reported as a pseudogene. This CDR3 is 15 amino acids long.

The chain is built from TRBV7-9 and TRBJ2-1, with 10 bases that match TRBD1. V lost 3 bases, J lost 6 bases, and 5 bases stayed unmatched. This CDR3 contains 15 residues. Germline V gene lookup returns CDR1 SEHNR and CDR2 FQNEAQ (reference sequence). In nucleotides, the CDR3 is TGTGCCAGCAGCTTGGGACAGGGGTTCTCCAATGAGCAGTTCTTC. It codes for CASSLGQGFSNEQFF.

The chain is built from TRBV10-3 and TRBJ1-2, with 7 positions matching TRBD1. Trimming took 4 bases from V and 13 from J; bases not matched to a gene: 21. This CDR3 region has 16 residues. Looked up from germline, CDR1 is ENHRY and CDR2 is SYGVKD. The CDR3 is CAISVFGGLREGAFTF. CDR3 bases: TGTGCCATCAGTGTTTTCGGGGGGCTGAGAGAGGGGGCCTTCACCTTC.

The chain recombines TRBV5-5 with TRBJ2-7; D is perhaps TRBD2 (6 bases). V was clipped by 0 bases and J by 1 base, with 17 bases between them. The CDR3 consists of 17 residues. CDR1 SGHKS and CDR2 YYEKEE come from the germline V gene (reference sequence). CDR3 DNA sequence: TGTGCCAGCAGCTTGGCCTTGGTGGGACTGTATTCCTACGAGCAGTACTTC. Its translation: CASSLALVGLYSYEQYF.

This clone showed up just once. The chain is built from TRBV4-1 and TRBJ2-1; TRBD2 matches 14 bases. The germline CDR1 and CDR2 sequences are MGHRA and YSYEKL. The junction had 9 bases not matched to a gene; V was cut back by 2 bases and J by 12 bases. The CDR3 has 16 amino acids. This CDR3 reads CASSQTWGLAGDGQFF. The CDR3 DNA follows: TGCGCCAGCAGCCAAACCTGGGGACTAGCGGGAGATGGGCAGTTCTTC.

V usage is TRBV10-2 and J usage is TRBJ2-1; 10 nucleotides align to TRBD2. Germline-derived CDR1 and CDR2 are WSHSY and SAAADI. The CDR3 has 14 amino acids. V lost 5 bases to trimming and J lost 8 bases; unmatched junction nucleotides: 6. Written as DNA, the CDR3 is TGCGCCAGCAGTAAGCGGGAGGGCTCGGATGAGCAGTTCTTC. Its translation is CASSKREGSDEQFF.

The rearrangement joins TRBV5-4 to TRBJ2-7; D may be TRBD2 (6 bases). V shed 5 bases and J shed 2 bases, with 14 bases lying between them. CDR3 length: 14 amino acids. Germline V gene sequence: CDR1 SGHNT, CDR2 YYREEE (reference sequence). The CDR3 DNA follows: TGTGCCAGCAGTCTCAACGGGGGTACCTACGAGCAGTACTTC. Protein sequence: CASSLNGGTYEQYF. Based on the CDR3 plus reference TRBV5-4 and TRBJ2-7, the full variable domain is ETGVTQSPTHLIKTRGQQVTLRCSSQSGHNTVSWYQQALGQGPQFIFQYYREEENGRGNFPPRFSGLQFPNYSSELNVNALELDDSALYLCASSLNGGTYEQYFGPGTRLTVT.

V usage is TRBV7-9 and J usage is TRBJ1-1, with 7 bases aligning to TRBD1. The J segment lost 0 bases and the V segment lost 8 bases, leaving 3 bases of the junction unmatched. The germline CDR1 and CDR2 sequences are SEHNR and FQNEAQ (reference sequence). CDR3 size: 13 residues. Here the CDR3 reads CASETGMNTEAFF. CDR3 in DNA: TGTGCCAGCGAGACAGGGATGAACACTGAAGCTTTCTTT.

The chain has TRBV5-1 and TRBJ2-5, with a possible D match to TRBD1 (5 bases). V was cut by 2 bases and J by 4 bases, with 12 bases left in between. CDR3 size: 14 residues. CDR1 is SGHRS and CDR2 is YFSETQ in the germline V gene. The CDR3, as DNA: TGCGCCAGCAGCTTAATACAGGTCGGAGAGACCCAGTACTTC. Its translation is CASSLIQVGETQYF.

This chain joins TRBV11-2 and TRBJ1-4, with TRBD1 matching 8 bases. CDR1 and CDR2 from the germline V gene are SGHAT and FQNNGV. The CDR3 is 15 residues long. V shed 2 bases and J 7 bases; nucleotides not matched to a gene: 6. CDR3 amino acids: CASSLKRTGREKLFF. As DNA, the CDR3 is TGTGCCAGCAGCTTAAAACGGACAGGGCGTGAAAAACTGTTTTTT.

The chain uses TRBV29-1 and TRBJ1-2; maybe TRBD1 (6 bases). The V end lost 7 bases, the J end lost 6 bases, and 21 bases lay between the germline ends. This CDR3 has 14 residues. Germline V gene sequence: CDR1 SQVTM, CDR2 ANQGSEA. The CDR3 DNA sequence: TGCAGCGCCCGCAAGGACAGCCGGGGCAATGGCTACACCTTC. Translating gives CSARKDSRGNGYTF.

This chain links TRBV7-7 with TRBJ2-2; D possibly matches TRBD1 or TRBD2 (5 bases each). Germline CDR1 reads SSHAT; CDR2 reads FNYEAQ (reference sequence). The CDR3 contains 13 residues. Trimming pared 1 base from V and 8 bases from J, leaving 8 bases between. As DNA, the CDR3 is TGTGCCAGCAGCTTAGGCAGGGAGGGGGAGCTGTTTTTT. Its protein product is CASSLGREGELFF.

The chain links TRBV30 to TRBJ1-5; no clear D gene. The CDR3 runs 14 residues. Germline CDR1 and CDR2: GTSNPN and SVGIG (reference sequence). V was cut by 0 bases and J by 0 bases, with 6 bases left in between. CDR3 in DNA: TGTGCCTGGAGTGTACAGAGTAGCAATCAGCCCCAGCATTTT. Translated: CAWSVQSSNQPQHF.